The next 2 T cell receptor beta chains were all read from a single sample in a study of CD8+ T cells in alopecia areata. Sample treatment: oral pan-JAK inhibitor, 5-10 mg twice daily. It was cDNA, reverse transcribed from extracted RNA, that served as the sequencing template. Assay: immunoSEQ multiplex PCR; the TCRdb copy retains only in-frame clones and omits some. The table records around 120,000 clones, 53% of them present only once. The sample here was CD4+ T cells sorted from blood, taken at week 4, from a patient treated with tofacitinib. These TCRs come from a human donor with alopecia areata.

The chain combines TRBV2 with TRBJ2-4, with 7 bases lining up with TRBD2. The germline CDR1 and CDR2 sequences are SNHLY and FYNNEI. After removal of 7 bases from V and 6 bases from J, the junction contained 12 bases not matched to a gene. The CDR3 runs to 15 residues. The CDR3 bases are TGTGCCAGCAATGCGGGCGGCGGGAGACCAAACATTCAGTACTTC. Its translation is CASNAGGGRPNIQYF.

This rearrangement joins TRBV6-5 to TRBJ2-1, with 12 positions matching TRBD2. V trimming: 8 bases; J trimming: 9 bases; junction bases outside the gene matches: 11. Germline lookup yields CDR1 MNHEY and CDR2 SVGAGI. This CDR3 is 15 amino acids long. CDR3 nucleotides: TGTGCCAGCTTGGCTAGCGGGAGGGCTTGGACTGAGCAGTTCTTC. Its protein is CASLASGRAWTEQFF.